The clone carrying this T cell receptor (beta chain) was observed once. These data originate in a study of T cell responses to AZD1222 COVID-19 vaccine. V lost 6 bases, J lost 1 base, and 9 bases lay in between. Germline V CDR1 and CDR2: MNHEY, SMNVEV (reference sequence). There are 13 residues in the CDR3. Assay used: immunoSEQ multiplex PCR; TCRdb lists only in-frame clones, some missing. The table has about 140,000 clones, 89% seen once; the top ten hold just under 3%. Material: peripheral blood, obtained on day 0 of AZD1222 vaccination. The rearrangement joins TRBV27 to TRBJ2-5; D gene uncertain. The sequence derives from an adult in good health. CDR3: CASRRHIQETQYF. The CDR3 DNA is TGTGCCAGCAGACGTCATATCCAAGAGACCCAGTACTTC.